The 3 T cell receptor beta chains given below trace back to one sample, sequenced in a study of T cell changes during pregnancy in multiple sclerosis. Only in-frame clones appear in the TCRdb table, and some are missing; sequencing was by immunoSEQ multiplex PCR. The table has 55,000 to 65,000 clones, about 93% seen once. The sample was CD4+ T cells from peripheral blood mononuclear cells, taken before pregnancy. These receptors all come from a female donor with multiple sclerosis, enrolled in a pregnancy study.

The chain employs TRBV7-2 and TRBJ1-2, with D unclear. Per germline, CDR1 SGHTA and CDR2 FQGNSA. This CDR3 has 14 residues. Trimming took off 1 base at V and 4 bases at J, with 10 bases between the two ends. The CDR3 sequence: CASSLDSSRYGYTF. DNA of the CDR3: TGTGCCAGCAGCTTAGACAGCTCCCGCTATGGCTACACCTTC.

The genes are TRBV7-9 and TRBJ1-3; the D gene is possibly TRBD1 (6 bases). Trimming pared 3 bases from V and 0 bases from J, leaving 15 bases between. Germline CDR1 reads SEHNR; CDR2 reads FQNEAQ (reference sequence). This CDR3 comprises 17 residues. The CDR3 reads CASSFGQTYSSGNTIYF. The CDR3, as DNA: TGTGCCAGCAGCTTCGGACAGACCTATTCCTCTGGAAACACCATATATTTT.

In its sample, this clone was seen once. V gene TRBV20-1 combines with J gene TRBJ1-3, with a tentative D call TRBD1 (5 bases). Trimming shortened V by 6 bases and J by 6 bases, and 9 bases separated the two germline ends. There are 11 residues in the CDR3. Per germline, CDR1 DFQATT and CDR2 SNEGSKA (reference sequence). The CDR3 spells CSAGGVNTIYF. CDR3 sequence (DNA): TGCAGTGCGGGGGGGGTAAACACCATATATTTT.